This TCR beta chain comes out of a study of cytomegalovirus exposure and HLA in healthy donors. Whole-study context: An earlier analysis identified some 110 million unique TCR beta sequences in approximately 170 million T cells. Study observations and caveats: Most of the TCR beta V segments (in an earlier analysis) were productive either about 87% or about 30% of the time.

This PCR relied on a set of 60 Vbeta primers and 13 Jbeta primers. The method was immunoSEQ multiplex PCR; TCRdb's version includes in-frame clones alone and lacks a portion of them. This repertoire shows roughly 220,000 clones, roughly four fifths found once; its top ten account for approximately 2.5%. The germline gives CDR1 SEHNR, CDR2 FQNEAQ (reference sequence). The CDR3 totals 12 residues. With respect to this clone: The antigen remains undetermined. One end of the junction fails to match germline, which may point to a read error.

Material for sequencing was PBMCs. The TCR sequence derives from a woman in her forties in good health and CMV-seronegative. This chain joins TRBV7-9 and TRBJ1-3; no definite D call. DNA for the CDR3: TGTTCCAGCAGCTCCCAGGGAAACACCATATATTTT. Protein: CSSSSQGNTIYF.